The 17 T cell receptor beta chains presented below share a single source sample, sequenced in a study of shared clonotypes between healthy human individuals. CD45RO-negative, CCR7-positively selected cells formed the naive CD8 fraction, excluding terminally differentiated effector memory CD45RA+ cells. Measured with immunoSEQ multiplex PCR; TCRdb has only the in-frame clones, and not every one. The sample lists about 2 million clones; about 95% were seen once. Sequencing used naive CD8+ T cells sorted from blood. These receptors all stem from a young man in good health.

This clone showed up just a few times. The CDR3 here is CASSLLAGELDTQYF. CDR3 nucleotide sequence: TGTGCCAGCAGCTTACTAGCGGGAGAGTTGGATACGCAGTATTTT. J is TRBJ2-3 and V is TRBV7-9; TRBD2 agrees at 10 bases. Germline trimming cut 2 bases from V and 6 bases from J; bases unmatched to any gene: 5. Germline-derived CDR1 and CDR2 are SEHNR and FQNEAQ (reference sequence). The CDR3 has 15 amino acids.

The chain joins TRBV25-1 to TRBJ2-7, with D maybe TRBD2 (5 bases). The length of the CDR3 is 14 residues. V was pared by 1 base and J by 2 bases, with 9 bases between. Germline CDR1 is MGHDK and CDR2 is SYGVNS. CDR3 DNA: TGTGCCAGCAGTGAATTTGGGAGAGCCTACGAGCAGTACTTC. Amino acids: CASSEFGRAYEQYF.

The genes are TRBV4-3 and TRBJ1-4, with D unresolved. Germline lookup yields CDR1 LGHNA and CDR2 YSLEER. Deletions cut 4 bases from V and 3 bases from J, with 9 bases between. The length of the CDR3 is 14 residues. The CDR3 DNA sequence: TGCGCCAGCAGCCCCCTTGCGGCTAATGAAAAACTGTTTTTT. Protein product: CASSPLAANEKLFF.

This rearrangement joins TRBV2 to TRBJ2-7, with D possibly TRBD1 on 5 matching bases. Trimming pared 3 bases from V and 2 bases from J, leaving 8 bases between. Germline CDR1 SNHLY, CDR2 FYNNEI. The CDR3 covers 13 residues. The CDR3 sequence is CASSDRATYEQYF. The CDR3 coding sequence is TGTGCCAGCAGTGACAGGGCCACCTACGAGCAGTACTTC.

This chain uses TRBV19 with TRBJ1-2, with D possibly TRBD1 on 5 matching bases. Germline V gene data show CDR1 as LNHDA and CDR2 as SQIVND (reference sequence). Trimming shortened V by 9 bases and J by 4 bases, and 18 bases separated the two germline ends. The CDR3 runs to 14 residues. CDR3 sequence reads: CASWWGDSPYGYTF. The CDR3 DNA follows: TGTGCCAGCTGGTGGGGTGACAGTCCCTATGGCTACACCTTC.

The chain has TRBV6-1 and TRBJ1-5, with 7 bases aligning to TRBD1. The CDR3 is 18 amino acids. Germline CDR1 MNHNS, CDR2 SASEGT. Unmatched junction bases numbered 13, after V lost 2 bases and J lost 3 bases. The CDR3 region has the DNA TGTGCCAGCAGTGAAATAAGGGGGCGCATTGGGGACAATCAGCCCCAGCATTTT. It is translated as CASSEIRGRIGDNQPQHF.

The rearrangement links TRBV6-5 to TRBJ2-1; 12 nucleotides match TRBD1. J lost 10 bases, V lost 8 bases, and 9 bases had no gene match. The germline V gene encodes CDR1 MNHEY and CDR2 SVGAGI. The length of the CDR3 is 14 residues. The CDR3 DNA is TGTGCCAGCGCGACGGGACAGGGGGCATCAGAGCAGTTCTTC. The encoded protein is CASATGQGASEQFF.

This clone appeared a single time. This chain connects TRBV5-5 to TRBJ2-3; no clear D gene. In germline, CDR1 is SGHKS, CDR2 YYEKEE (reference sequence). The CDR3 length is 13 residues. V gave up 1 base and J gave up 3 bases, with 6 bases separating them. The CDR3 DNA is TGTGCCAGCAGCTTGCAAGAGACAGATACGCAGTATTTT. As protein: CASSLQETDTQYF.

V gene TRBV27 combines with J gene TRBJ2-1; 8 positions match TRBD1. The CDR3 is made up of 16 amino acids. The V and J ends lost 3 bases and 2 bases, in that order; junction bases with no gene match: 6. From germline, CDR1 is MNHEY and CDR2 SMNVEV (reference sequence). The CDR3 coding sequence is TGTGCCAGCAGTTTCTCGACAGGGGAGCCCTACAATGAGCAGTTCTTC. It codes for CASSFSTGEPYNEQFF.

This chain links TRBV27 with TRBJ1-5, with D uncertain. The germline V gene has CDR1 MNHEY and CDR2 SMNVEV (reference sequence). Trimming took off 5 bases at V and 2 bases at J, with 19 bases between the two ends. This CDR3 region has 17 residues. The CDR3 reads CASSPLEVSRGNQPQHF. CDR3 nucleotides: TGTGCCAGCAGTCCCCTTGAAGTCAGTCGGGGCAATCAGCCCCAGCATTTT.

The table lists this clone with a count of one. J is TRBJ2-7 and V is TRBV27, with unresolved D. V was shortened by 6 bases and J by 1 base, with 16 bases between the two germline ends. This CDR3 comprises 15 residues. Germline V lookup: CDR1 MNHEY, CDR2 SMNVEV (reference sequence). The CDR3 reads CASSLTQLLSYEQYF. CDR3 bases: TGTGCCAGCAGCCTGACGCAGCTCTTATCCTACGAGCAGTACTTC.

This CDR3 reads CASSILAGGEETQYF. Here the CDR3 DNA reads TGTGCCAGTAGTATTTTAGCGGGGGGTGAGGAGACCCAGTACTTC. The J gene is TRBJ2-5, the V gene TRBV19; 10 bases match TRBD2. CDR3 length equals 15 residues. The trim removed 3 bases at V and 5 bases at J, leaving 6 bases unmatched. CDR1 and CDR2 from the germline V gene are LNHDA and SQIVND (reference sequence). The entire variable domain, with the rest obtained from reference TRBV19 and TRBJ2-5, is as follows: DGGITQSPKYLFRKEGQNVTLSCEQNLNHDAMYWYRQDPGQGLRLIYYSQIVNDFQKGDIAEGYSVSREKKESFPLTVTSAQKNPTAFYLCASSILAGGEETQYFGPGTRLLVL.

The chain joins TRBV7-8 to TRBJ2-5, with 13 bases that match TRBD2. Germline assignment: CDR1 SGHVS and CDR2 FQNEAQ. The CDR3 covers 18 residues. After removal of 5 bases from V and 5 bases from J, the junction contained 14 bases not matched to a gene. This CDR3 is CASSPNIGLAGATETQYF. CDR3 DNA: TGTGCCAGCAGCCCAAATATTGGACTAGCGGGAGCAACTGAGACCCAGTACTTC.

The genes are TRBV30 and TRBJ2-7; TRBD1 might be the D (5 bases). Between the trimmed V and J ends, which lost 2 bases and 0 bases, there was a span of 11 bases. CDR1 GTSNPN and CDR2 SVGIG come from the germline V gene (reference sequence). The CDR3 sequence is 14 residues long. In DNA form, the CDR3 reads TGTGCCTGGAGTAACCCAGGGCTCTCCTACGAGCAGTACTTC. Its translation: CAWSNPGLSYEQYF.

This sequence joins TRBV5-1 and TRBJ2-5; weak D call: TRBD1 (5 bases). This CDR3 contains 19 residues. V dropped 4 bases and J dropped 3 bases, with 28 bases sitting between them. CDR1 and CDR2 from the germline V gene are SGHRS and YFSETQ. CDR3 DNA: TGCGCCAGCAGCACCAAGGGCTCTCGAGACAGTCCCTTCGAAGAGACCCAGTACTTC. Translating it yields CASSTKGSRDSPFEETQYF.

V and J are TRBV6-5 and TRBJ2-7; no firm D call. The germline V and J ends were trimmed by 0 bases and 5 bases, with 8 bases remaining between them. The germline V gene has CDR1 MNHEY and CDR2 SVGAGI. The CDR3 is 13 amino acids. Here the CDR3 DNA reads TGTGCCAGCAGTTACTCTCAGGTCAACGAGCAGTACTTC. It codes for CASSYSQVNEQYF.

This chain uses TRBV27 with TRBJ2-7; D may be TRBD1 (6 bases). Trimming removed 3 bases from V and 3 bases from J, with 12 bases in between. This CDR3 contains 14 residues. The germline V gene encodes CDR1 MNHEY and CDR2 SMNVEV (reference sequence). This CDR3 reads CASSFEQGFYEQYF. CDR3 DNA: TGTGCCAGCAGTTTTGAGCAGGGGTTCTACGAGCAGTACTTC.